These 26 T cell receptor beta chains originate from one sample sequenced in a study of T cell repertoires in cytomegalovirus infection. TCRdb fed the reads into MiXCR, producing one record per CDR3 protein. The sample lists approximately 260,000 distinct CDR3 sequences; under 25% were seen once. Antigen specificity for these receptors is unknown. The sequencing used cultured PBMCs, collected from culture after CMV antigen stimulation. The source is a human donor in good health (CMV status not recorded). Some clones in this sample may be carry-over from other donors' samples.

This clonotype was observed a few times. CDR3 residues: CASRDPGHGATNEKLFF. For the CDR3, the DNA is TGTGCCAGCAGAGATCCGGGACACGGCGCAACTAATGAAAAACTGTTTTTT. The chain carries TRBV11-2 and TRBJ1-4, with D maybe TRBD1 (6 bases). The CDR3 sequence is 17 residues long. Trimming stripped 6 bases from V and 0 bases from J, with 17 bases between. Germline lookup yields CDR1 SGHAT and CDR2 FQNNGV.

V gene TRBV20-1 combines with J gene TRBJ1-6, with D perhaps TRBD1 (5 bases). V dropped 3 bases and J dropped 8 bases, with 17 bases sitting between them. The CDR3 is 15 amino acids. The germline V gene has CDR1 DFQATT and CDR2 SNEGSKA (reference sequence). CDR3 loop: CSASERDVNDSPLHF. The CDR3 DNA reads TGCAGTGCTAGTGAGAGGGACGTTAATGATTCACCCCTCCACTTT.

This clonotype was observed a handful of times. The V call is TRBV12-3 or TRBV12-4, the J call TRBJ1-3; 7 nucleotides agree with TRBD1. The CDR3 has 15 amino acids. J lost 3 bases, V lost 5 bases, and 7 bases had no gene match. CDR3 amino acids: CASSPPTGFGNTIYF. The CDR3 region has the DNA TGTGCCAGCAGTCCCCCGACAGGGTTTGGAAACACCATATATTTT.

This clonotype was seen ten or more times. The chain has TRBV11-2 and TRBJ1-5; 9 nucleotides line up with TRBD1. This CDR3 has 15 amino acids. Losses at the gene ends were 5 bases for V and 6 bases for J; bases not matched to a gene: 8. Germline loops: CDR1 SGHAT, CDR2 FQNNGV. The CDR3 reads CASSMTGGKGQPQHF. In DNA form, the CDR3 reads TGTGCCAGCAGCATGACAGGGGGGAAGGGTCAGCCCCAGCATTTT.

This clonotype was found many times. J is TRBJ2-1 and V is TRBV20-1, with 8 bases fitting TRBD2. The CDR3 loop spans 18 amino acids. V lost 5 bases and J lost 1; bases outside the gene matches: 16. CDR1 and CDR2 (germline): DFQATT, SNEGSKA (reference sequence). In DNA form, the CDR3 reads TGCAGTGCTGCCGGTGGTAGCGGGACCTATGGGTCCTACAATGAGCAGTTCTTC. It specifies CSAAGGSGTYGSYNEQFF.

V usage is TRBV12-3 or TRBV12-4 and J usage is TRBJ1-1, with D unresolved. This CDR3 is built from 14 residues. Trimming pared 3 bases from V and 1 base from J, leaving 9 bases between. The CDR3 DNA reads as TGTGCCAGCAGTTTTTTGAGGACGAACACTGAAGCTTTCTTT. Translation gives CASSFLRTNTEAFF.

This clonotype occurred once. Since no conserved phenylalanine or tryptophan closes the CDR3, a read error is the likely cause. V is TRBV19 and J is TRBJ2-2; tentative D call: TRBD1 (5 bases). Germline V gene lookup returns CDR1 LNHDA and CDR2 SQIVND (reference sequence). Trimming stripped 5 bases from V and 4 bases from J, with 14 bases between. The CDR3 length is 15 residues. CDR3 nucleotide sequence: TGTGCCAGTAGTCCTTTGGACAAGTCCACCGGGGAGCTGTTTCTT. This sequence encodes CASSPLDKSTGELFL.

V and J are TRBV7-9 and TRBJ1-1; a weak D match, TRBD1 (5 bases). Trimming took off 2 bases at V and 5 bases at J, with 18 bases between the two ends. In germline, CDR1 is SEHNR, CDR2 FQNEAQ (reference sequence). This CDR3 comprises 16 residues. CDR3 coding DNA: TGTGCCAGCAGCTTACCCTGGAGGGCAGGGAAGACTGAAGCTTTCTTT. Translating it yields CASSLPWRAGKTEAFF.

This clonotype was detected only a few times. V gene TRBV7-9 combines with J gene TRBJ2-1, with 12 bases identical to TRBD2. Germline CDR1 SEHNR, CDR2 FQNEAQ (reference sequence). Germline trimming cut 1 base from V and 8 bases from J; bases unmatched to any gene: 9. CDR3 length: 17 amino acids. Here the CDR3 DNA reads TGTGCCAGCAGCTTAGTGCTAGCGGGAGGGCTGGGCGATGAGCAGTTCTTC. This codes for CASSLVLAGGLGDEQFF. The complete variable domain, with remaining parts taken from reference TRBV7-9 and TRBJ2-1, reads DTGVSQNPRHKITKRGQNVTFRCDPISEHNRLYWYRQTLGQGPEFLTYFQNEAQLEKSRLLSDRFSAERPKGSFSTLEIQRTEQGDSAMYLCASSLVLAGGLGDEQFFGPGTRLTVL.

This clonotype appeared many times. Here the CDR3 reads CASSKGQSSNQPQHF. The CDR3 DNA reads as TGTGCCAGCAGCAAGGGACAGAGTAGCAATCAGCCCCAGCATTTT. The chain couples TRBV7-2 to TRBJ1-5; TRBD1 matches 7 bases. V shed 5 bases, J shed 0 bases, and the junction held 4 bases outside the gene matches. CDR1 SGHTA and CDR2 FQGNSA come from the germline V gene. The CDR3 runs to 15 residues.

The CDR3 DNA is TGCGCCAGCAGCCAAGCAAGGGACAGGGATAACACTGAAGCTTTCTTT. Its translation is CASSQARDRDNTEAFF. The chain employs TRBV4-3 and TRBJ1-1, with 9 bases aligning to TRBD1. The CDR3 has 16 amino acids. Per the germline V gene, CDR1 is LGHNA and CDR2 is YSLEER. Germline trimming cut 1 base from V and 2 bases from J; bases unmatched to any gene: 5.

The chain recombines TRBV4-3 with TRBJ2-3; D gene unclear. V dropped 0 bases and J dropped 7 bases, with 8 bases sitting between them. Germline V gene data show CDR1 as LGHNA and CDR2 as YSLEER. The CDR3 is 13 residues long. The CDR3 loop is CASSQDRDNTQYF. The CDR3 nucleotides read TGCGCCAGCAGCCAAGATCGAGACAATACGCAGTATTTT.

This clonotype was seen just once. J is TRBJ1-1 and V is TRBV20-1, with TRBD1 matching over 7 bases. Per germline, CDR1 DFQATT and CDR2 SNEGSKA (reference sequence). After removal of 4 bases from V and 5 bases from J, the junction contained 10 bases not matched to a gene. The CDR3 runs to 14 residues. The CDR3 region has the DNA TGCAGTGCTAAAGACGACAGGGTTCGGACTGAAGCTTTCTTT. Protein: CSAKDDRVRTEAFF.

This clonotype was counted ten times or more. The chain couples TRBV7-8 to TRBJ2-7; TRBD2 aligns across 11 bases. After removal of 5 bases from V and 0 bases from J, the junction contained 6 bases not matched to a gene. The CDR3 length is 16 residues. The germline V gene encodes CDR1 SGHVS and CDR2 FQNEAQ. The CDR3 DNA reads TGTGCCAGCAGCCTAATAGCGGGAGGGAGCTCCTACGAGCAGTACTTC. This codes for CASSLIAGGSSYEQYF.

This clonotype has a handful of counts. The gene calls are TRBV20-1 and TRBJ2-1; TRBD2 matches at 7 bases. Germline loops: CDR1 DFQATT, CDR2 SNEGSKA (reference sequence). J gave up 1 base and V 7 bases, and 10 bases lay outside the gene matches. The CDR3 is 15 amino acids. CDR3 sequence: CSVSPPSGSYNEQFF. The CDR3 region has the DNA TGCAGTGTAAGCCCCCCTAGCGGTTCCTACAATGAGCAGTTCTTC.

The genes are TRBV20-1 and TRBJ2-3; 12 bases align to TRBD2. Germline V gives CDR1 DFQATT, CDR2 SNEGSKA (reference sequence). The CDR3 covers 14 residues. J was trimmed by 6 bases and V by 6 bases; bases with no gene match: 7. The CDR3 bases are TGCAGTGCAGAGACTAGCGGGAGTTTGGATACGCAGTATTTT. Translation gives CSAETSGSLDTQYF.

This clonotype was seen a few times. The J gene is TRBJ2-1, the V gene TRBV5-4; TRBD2 aligns across 7 bases. V shed 4 bases and J 9 bases; nucleotides not matched to a gene: 16. Germline loops: CDR1 SGHNT, CDR2 YYREEE (reference sequence). The length of the CDR3 is 16 residues. The CDR3 region is CASSVGGDSVLGEQFF. The CDR3 DNA sequence: TGTGCCAGCAGCGTGGGGGGGGACTCCGTCCTCGGTGAGCAGTTCTTC. Looking up the rest from reference TRBV5-4 and TRBJ2-1 gives the full variable domain: ETGVTQSPTHLIKTRGQQVTLRCSSQSGHNTVSWYQQALGQGPQFIFQYYREEENGRGNFPPRFSGLQFPNYSSELNVNALELDDSALYLCASSVGGDSVLGEQFFGPGTRLTVL.

This clonotype has at least ten counts. The V call is TRBV7-2, the J call TRBJ2-7, with D possibly matching TRBD2 (5 bases). Germline V gene sequence: CDR1 SGHTA, CDR2 FQGNSA. V was trimmed by 2 bases and J by 1 base, leaving 9 bases between them. The CDR3 spans 14 residues. The CDR3 sequence: CASSLHQRSYEQYF. The DNA for the CDR3 is TGTGCCAGCAGCTTACACCAGCGGTCCTACGAGCAGTACTTC.

This clonotype was observed at least ten times. The CDR3 sequence: CASSISTDTQYF. The CDR3 DNA reads TGTGCCAGCAGCATTAGCACAGATACGCAGTATTTT. The rearrangement uses TRBV7-9 and TRBJ2-3; D remains ambiguous. The germline gives CDR1 SEHNR, CDR2 FQNEAQ (reference sequence). Trimming took off 5 bases at V and 0 bases at J, with 3 bases between the two ends. The CDR3 has 12 amino acids.

This clonotype came up a few times. A junction end diverges from the germline sequence, so it may reflect a read error. This chain connects TRBV4-1 to TRBJ1-1, with TRBD1 matching over 8 bases. CDR1 is MGHRA and CDR2 is YSYEKL in the germline V gene. This CDR3 is built from 17 residues. DNA of the CDR3: TGTGCCAGCAGCCGCATAACAGGGGGAAGGGAAAAAACTGAAGCTTTCTTT. This encodes CASSRITGGREKTEAFF.

The rearrangement links TRBV19 to TRBJ2-1; D is unclear. The CDR3 is 15 amino acids. V was pared by 2 bases and J by 9 bases, with 17 bases between. The germline V gene encodes CDR1 LNHDA and CDR2 SQIVND (reference sequence). DNA for the CDR3: TGTGCCAGTAGTATAACCCCGACGTCTATGGTTGAGCAGTTCTTC. This gives the protein CASSITPTSMVEQFF.

This clonotype appeared many times. The chain couples TRBV7-6 to TRBJ2-1, with TRBD2 matching 10 bases. This CDR3 comprises 16 residues. Germline V CDR1 and CDR2: SGHVS, FNYEAQ. V was pared by 5 bases and J by 8 bases, with 12 bases of the junction left unmatched. CDR3 in DNA: TGTGCCAGCAGCCCCACACCTAGCGGGAGTACCCATGAGCAGTTCTTC. Translation gives CASSPTPSGSTHEQFF.

The chain uses TRBV7-3 and TRBJ2-1; a possible D gene is TRBD2 (6 bases). Germline values: CDR1 SGHTA, CDR2 FQGTGA. Trimming pared 2 bases from V and 14 bases from J, leaving 13 bases between. The CDR3 length is 12 residues. For the CDR3, the DNA is TGTGCCAGCAGCTTAGGGTCGCGGGATAAGTTCTTC. Translating it yields CASSLGSRDKFF.

This clonotype was picked up a small number of times. The chain joins TRBV19 to TRBJ2-4; the D is unclear. Trimming left V 3 bases short and J 9 bases short, with 9 bases between. This CDR3 has 12 residues. The germline V gene encodes CDR1 LNHDA and CDR2 SQIVND (reference sequence). CDR3 amino acids: CASSIGESIQYF. The DNA of the CDR3 is TGTGCCAGTAGTATTGGTGAGAGCATTCAGTACTTC. The full variable domain, with the rest looked up from reference TRBV19 and TRBJ2-4, is DGGITQSPKYLFRKEGQNVTLSCEQNLNHDAMYWYRQDPGQGLRLIYYSQIVNDFQKGDIAEGYSVSREKKESFPLTVTSAQKNPTAFYLCASSIGESIQYFGAGTRLSVL.

CDR3 DNA: TGTGCCAGTAGTATGTCTAGCGCCGCTCCCTACGAGCAGTACGTC. It is translated as CASSMSSAAPYEQYV. The rearrangement joins TRBV19 to TRBJ2-7, with D maybe TRBD2 (6 bases). V lost 3 bases, J lost 2 bases, and 14 bases lay in between. Germline lookup yields CDR1 LNHDA and CDR2 SQIVND (reference sequence). There are 15 residues in the CDR3.

This clonotype was seen repeatedly, ten times or more. The chain employs TRBV7-9 and TRBJ1-1; maybe TRBD1 (5 bases). Trimming removed 3 bases at V and 4 bases at J, with 12 bases between. This CDR3 is 14 amino acids long. From germline, CDR1 is SEHNR and CDR2 FQNEAQ (reference sequence). Written as DNA, the CDR3 is TGTGCCAGCAGCTTTTTCGGGGCGGGCACTGAAGCTTTCTTT. Protein: CASSFFGAGTEAFF.